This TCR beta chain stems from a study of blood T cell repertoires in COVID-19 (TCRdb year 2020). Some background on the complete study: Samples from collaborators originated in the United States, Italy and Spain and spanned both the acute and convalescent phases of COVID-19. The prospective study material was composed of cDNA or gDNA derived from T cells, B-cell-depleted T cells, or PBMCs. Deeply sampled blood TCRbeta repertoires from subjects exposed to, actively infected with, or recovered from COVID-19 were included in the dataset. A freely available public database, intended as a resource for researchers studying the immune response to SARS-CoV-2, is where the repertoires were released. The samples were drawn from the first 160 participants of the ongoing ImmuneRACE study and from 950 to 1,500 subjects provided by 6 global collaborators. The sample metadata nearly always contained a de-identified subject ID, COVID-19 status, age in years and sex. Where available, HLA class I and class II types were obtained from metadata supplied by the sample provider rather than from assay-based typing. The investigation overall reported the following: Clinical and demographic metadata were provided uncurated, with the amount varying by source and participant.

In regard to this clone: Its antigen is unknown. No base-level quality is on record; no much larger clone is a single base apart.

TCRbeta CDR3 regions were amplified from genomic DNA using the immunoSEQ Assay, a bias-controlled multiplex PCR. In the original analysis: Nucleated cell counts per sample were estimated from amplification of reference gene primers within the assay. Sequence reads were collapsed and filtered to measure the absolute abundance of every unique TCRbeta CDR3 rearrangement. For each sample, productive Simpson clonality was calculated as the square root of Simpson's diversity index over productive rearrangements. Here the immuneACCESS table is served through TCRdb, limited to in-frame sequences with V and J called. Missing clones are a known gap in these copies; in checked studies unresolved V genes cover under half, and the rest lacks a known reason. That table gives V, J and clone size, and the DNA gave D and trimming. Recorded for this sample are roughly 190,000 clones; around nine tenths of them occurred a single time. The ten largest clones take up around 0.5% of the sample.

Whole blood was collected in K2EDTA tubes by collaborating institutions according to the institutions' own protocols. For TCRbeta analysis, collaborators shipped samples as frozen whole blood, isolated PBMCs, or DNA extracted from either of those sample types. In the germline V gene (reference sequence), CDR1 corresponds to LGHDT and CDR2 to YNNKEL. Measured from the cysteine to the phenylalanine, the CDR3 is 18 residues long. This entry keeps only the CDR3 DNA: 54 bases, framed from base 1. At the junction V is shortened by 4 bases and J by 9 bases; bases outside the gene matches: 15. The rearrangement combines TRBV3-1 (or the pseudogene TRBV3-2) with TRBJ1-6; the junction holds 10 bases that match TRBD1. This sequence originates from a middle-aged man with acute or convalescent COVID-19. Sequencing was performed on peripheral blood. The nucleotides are TGTGCCAGCAGCCTCCACATAAGACAGGGGGCTAGTAGTTCACCCCTCCACTTT. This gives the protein CASSLHIRQGASSSPLHF.